This T cell receptor beta chain was sequenced for a study of OX40 agonist ivuxolimab in advanced cancers. Whole-study context: Prior anti-PD-1, anti-PD-L1 or anti-CTLA-4 therapy was allowed; 40% had some. Regarding the study as a whole: What antigens the expanded peripheral T cells recognized was never established.

Collection of blood occurred at baseline, at cycle 4 day 1, and at cycle 7 day 1. Data came from immunoSEQ multiplex PCR; TCRdb stores just in-frame clones and leaves some out. The data show 65,000 to 70,000 clones, more than 80% seen once. Details on this clone: Its cognate antigen is unknown.

Trimming removed 6 bases at V and 3 bases at J, with 14 bases between. CDR3 length equals 15 residues. Per the germline V gene, CDR1 is MNHEY and CDR2 is SVGAGI. The chain has TRBV6-5 and TRBJ1-4, with unresolved D. This material consisted of CD4+ or CD8+ T cells sorted from blood, taken in a trial of the OX40 agonist ivuxolimab. This receptor was obtained from an adult with an advanced solid tumor such as melanoma, head and neck, liver or kidney cancer. The CDR3 loop is CASSPGPGSNEKLFF. The CDR3 nucleotides read TGTGCCAGCAGCCCCGGTCCGGGATCTAATGAAAAACTGTTTTTT.